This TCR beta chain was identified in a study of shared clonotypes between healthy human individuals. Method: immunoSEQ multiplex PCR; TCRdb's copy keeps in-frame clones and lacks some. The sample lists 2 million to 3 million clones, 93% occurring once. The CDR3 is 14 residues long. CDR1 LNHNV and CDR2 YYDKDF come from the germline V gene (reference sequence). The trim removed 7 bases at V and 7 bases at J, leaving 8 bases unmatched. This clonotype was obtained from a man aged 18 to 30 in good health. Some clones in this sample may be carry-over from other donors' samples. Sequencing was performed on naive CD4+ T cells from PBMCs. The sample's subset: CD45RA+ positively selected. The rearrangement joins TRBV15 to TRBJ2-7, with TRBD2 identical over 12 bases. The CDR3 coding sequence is TGTGCCACCAAAGCTAGCGGGAGGGCTCGGGAGCAGTACTTC. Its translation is CATKASGRAREQYF. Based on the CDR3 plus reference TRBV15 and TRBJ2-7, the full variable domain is DAMVIQNPRYQVTQFGKPVTLSCSQTLNHNVMYWYQQKSSQAPKLLFHYYDKDFNNEADTPDNFQSRRPNTSFCFLDIRSPGLGDTAMYLCATKASGRAREQYFGPGTRLTVT.